This entry lists 32 T cell receptor beta chains sequenced from one sample in a study of cytomegalovirus exposure and HLA in healthy donors. Use of 60 Vbeta and 13 Jbeta primers characterized the PCR. TCRdb's copy holds only in-frame clones and misses some; the assay was immunoSEQ multiplex PCR. This table has 150,000 to 200,000 clones, 77% appearing once. The sample consisted of PBMCs. Receptors were obtained from a woman in her thirties in good health and CMV-seropositive.

This chain uses TRBV28 with TRBJ2-7; the match to TRBD2 covers 7 bases. The CDR3 is 14 residues long. The V gene's germline CDR1 is MDHEN and CDR2 SYDVKM. Losses at the gene ends were 6 bases for V and 2 bases for J; bases not matched to a gene: 7. The CDR3: CASSRLADTYEQYF. CDR3 coding DNA: TGTGCCAGCAGCCGGCTAGCGGATACCTACGAGCAGTACTTC.

This clone was counted a single time. CDR3 sequence (DNA): TGCAGTGTCGGGACCTACGAGCAGTACTTC. This gives the protein CSVGTYEQYF. The chain couples TRBV20-1 to TRBJ2-7, with D tentatively TRBD2 (5 bases). The CDR3 runs 10 residues. Per germline, CDR1 DFQATT and CDR2 SNEGSKA (reference sequence). V lost 7 bases and J 2 bases, leaving 6 bases between the germline ends.

The J gene is TRBJ2-7, the V gene TRBV5-4, with 7 bases identical to TRBD1. CDR1 and CDR2 (germline): SGHNT, YYREEE (reference sequence). This CDR3 contains 15 residues. With 5 bases clipped from V and 4 bases from J, the junction kept 12 bases outside the gene matches. Here the CDR3 reads CASRSGQNAGYEQYF. The CDR3 DNA is TGTGCCAGCAGATCGGGACAGAACGCTGGATACGAGCAGTACTTC.

The V and J genes are TRBV5-8 and TRBJ1-1; D might be TRBD1 (5 bases). CDR3 size: 13 residues. Germline V lookup: CDR1 SGHTS, CDR2 YDEGEE. V was pared by 3 bases and J by 2 bases, with 8 bases between. The CDR3 DNA reads TGTGCCAGCAGCTCGTGGACAAACACTGAAGCTTTCTTT. Encoded protein: CASSSWTNTEAFF.

The chain uses TRBV10-3 and TRBJ2-7; no definite D call. Germline V gene data show CDR1 as ENHRY and CDR2 as SYGVKD. The V gene lost 6 bases and the J gene lost 0 bases, with 18 bases spanning the gap. The CDR3 runs to 16 residues. The CDR3 reads CAISSSPGRNSYEQYF. The CDR3 DNA reads TGTGCCATCAGCTCTAGTCCTGGTCGGAACTCCTACGAGCAGTACTTC.

The chain is built from TRBV5-1 and TRBJ2-7, with 11 nucleotides matching TRBD1. The CDR3 has 16 residues. The junction had 7 bases not matched to a gene; V was cut back by 2 bases and J by 3 bases. The germline CDR1 and CDR2 sequences are SGHRS and YFSETQ. The CDR3 nucleotides read TGCGCCAGCAGCTTTTTTCAGGGACAGGGGGACTACGAGCAGTACTTC. Its translation: CASSFFQGQGDYEQYF.

This clone was seen only once. The V gene is TRBV30, the J gene TRBJ1-5, with 9 bases lining up with TRBD1. The CDR3 runs 13 residues. The V and J ends lost 5 bases and 3 bases, in that order; junction bases with no gene match: 2. Germline values: CDR1 GTSNPN, CDR2 SVGIG (reference sequence). The CDR3 nucleotides read TGTGCCTGGGGGACAGGGTTCAATCAGCCCCAGCATTTT. This encodes CAWGTGFNQPQHF.

This clone was counted a few times. The CDR3 here is CASSESRLAGNTGELFF. The CDR3 nucleotides read TGCGCCAGCAGTGAGTCAAGACTAGCGGGAAACACCGGGGAGCTGTTTTTT. The J gene is TRBJ2-2, the V gene TRBV10-2, with 11 nucleotides matching TRBD2. The germline CDR1 and CDR2 sequences are WSHSY and SAAADI. This CDR3 has 17 residues. J was trimmed by 2 bases and V by 0 bases; bases with no gene match: 2.

This clone was picked up a small number of times. The chain carries TRBV10-3 and TRBJ2-2, with D hard to call. V lost 6 bases to trimming and J lost 6 bases, with 14 bases between them. Per germline, CDR1 ENHRY and CDR2 SYGVKD. CDR3 size: 14 residues. The CDR3 coding sequence is TGTGCCATCAGAGGAGAGTCAGCGTCCGGGGAGCTGTTTTTT. It yields the protein CAIRGESASGELFF.

The V call is TRBV15, the J call TRBJ1-1; perhaps TRBD1 as D (5 bases). Germline CDR1 LNHNV, CDR2 YYDKDF (reference sequence). Trimming took off 2 bases at V and 1 base at J, with 14 bases between the two ends. The CDR3 runs 16 residues. CDR3 in amino acids: CATSRPRGGTNTEAFF. The CDR3 DNA is TGTGCCACCAGCAGACCCCGGGGGGGTACGAACACTGAAGCTTTCTTT.

This clone was seen a few times. The rearrangement joins TRBV19 to TRBJ1-5; perhaps TRBD1 as D (5 bases). Germline loops: CDR1 LNHDA, CDR2 SQIVND (reference sequence). Trimming pared 4 bases from V and 0 bases from J, leaving 13 bases between. The CDR3 is made up of 16 amino acids. CDR3 nucleotides: TGTGCCAGTAGTACCGGCGACAGTTATAGCAATCAGCCCCAGCATTTT. This encodes CASSTGDSYSNQPQHF.

This chain connects TRBV29-1 to TRBJ2-7; tentatively, D is TRBD1 (5 bases). The CDR3 runs 12 residues. Trimming stripped 5 bases from V and 3 bases from J, with 11 bases between. CDR1 and CDR2 (germline): SQVTM, ANQGSEA. CDR3 DNA sequence: TGCAGCGTTCAGGGATTATTCTACGAGCAGTACTTC. Translated, it gives CSVQGLFYEQYF.

The J gene is TRBJ1-1, the V gene TRBV6-1; D possibly corresponds to TRBD1 (5 bases). V lost 3 bases to trimming and J lost 8 bases, with 22 bases between them. The CDR3 is 16 amino acids. CDR1 and CDR2 from the germline V gene are MNHNS and SASEGT. The DNA for the CDR3 is TGTGCCAGCAGTGACGACGGGGGATCCGGTGGGGCCGAAGCTTTCTTT. This sequence encodes CASSDDGGSGGAEAFF.

The chain has TRBV4-1 and TRBJ1-5; D remains unclear. The CDR3 runs 15 residues. Trimming took 0 bases from V and 2 from J, leaving 8 bases between them. The V gene's germline CDR1 is MGHRA and CDR2 YSYEKL. The CDR3 bases are TGCGCCAGCAGCCAAGAGAGGGTCGGCAATCAGCCCCAGCATTTT. Protein sequence: CASSQERVGNQPQHF.

This chain joins TRBV10-3 and TRBJ2-7; TRBD2 aligns across 13 bases. V trimming: 6 bases; J trimming: 3 bases; junction bases outside the gene matches: 2. The germline V gene has CDR1 ENHRY and CDR2 SYGVKD. The CDR3 contains 14 residues. The CDR3 DNA follows: TGTGCCATCAGGGGGACTAGCGGGGACTACGAGCAGTACTTC. As protein: CAIRGTSGDYEQYF.

A few counts support this clone. DNA of the CDR3: TGTGCCAGCAGCCGAGGGGGAGCTGGCTACACCTTC. Its translation: CASSRGGAGYTF. The V and J genes are TRBV28 and TRBJ1-2, with D maybe TRBD1 (6 bases). V lost 6 bases and J lost 7, with 12 bases in between. CDR3 length equals 12 residues. CDR1 is MDHEN, CDR2 SYDVKM, per germline.

The V call is TRBV28, the J call TRBJ2-3; D might be TRBD2 (5 bases). Germline V CDR1 and CDR2: MDHEN, SYDVKM. The CDR3 contains 13 residues. Trimming took off 6 bases at V and 5 bases at J, with 12 bases between the two ends. CDR3 amino acids: CASRLQGGDTQYF. The CDR3 DNA follows: TGTGCCAGCAGGTTACAAGGAGGAGATACGCAGTATTTT. Drawing the rest from reference TRBV28 and TRBJ2-3, the complete variable domain is DVKVTQSSRYLVKRTGEKVFLECVQDMDHENMFWYRQDPGLGLRLIYFSYDVKMKEKGDIPEGYSVSREKKERFSLILESASTNQTSMYLCASRLQGGDTQYFGPGTRLTVL.

The chain joins TRBV6-5 to TRBJ1-2, with TRBD1 identical over 10 bases. This CDR3 contains 14 residues. Germline CDR1 MNHEY, CDR2 SVGAGI. J lost 10 bases, V lost 6 bases, and 11 bases had no gene match. The CDR3 here is CASSNDRGPDHYTF. CDR3 nucleotide sequence: TGTGCCAGCAGCAATGACAGGGGGCCTGATCACTACACCTTC.

This rearrangement joins TRBV27 to TRBJ2-7, with D perhaps TRBD2 (6 bases). Germline CDR1 and CDR2: MNHEY and SMNVEV (reference sequence). The V end was cut by 1 base, the J end by 3 bases, with 16 bases between. The CDR3 extends over 16 amino acids. CDR3 in amino acids: CASSLLASGWDYEQYF. In DNA form, the CDR3 reads TGTGCCAGCAGTTTATTAGCAAGCGGGTGGGACTACGAGCAGTACTTC.

The V gene is TRBV25-1, the J gene TRBJ2-4, with D perhaps matching TRBD2 (7 bases). The CDR3 contains 15 residues. Germline-derived CDR1 and CDR2 are MGHDK and SYGVNS. Trimming shortened V by 8 bases and J by 3 bases, and 17 bases separated the two germline ends. This CDR3 reads CASAGGARDKNIQYF. DNA for the CDR3: TGTGCCAGCGCTGGGGGGGCTCGGGACAAAAACATTCAGTACTTC.

V usage is TRBV11-3 and J usage is TRBJ1-1; no definite D call. This CDR3 region has 14 residues. V gave up 8 bases and J gave up 4 bases, with 17 bases separating them. CDR1 is SGHNT and CDR2 is YENEEA in the germline V gene. In DNA form, the CDR3 reads TGTGCCAGCCGCCAGGTGGAAAGTGGCACTGAAGCTTTCTTT. Its translation is CASRQVESGTEAFF.

The rearrangement joins TRBV12-5 to TRBJ2-7; possible D gene TRBD1, 5 bases. The germline gives CDR1 LGHNT, CDR2 FRNRAP. Trimming pared 6 bases from V and 5 bases from J, leaving 20 bases between. The CDR3 contains 15 residues. The CDR3 coding sequence is TGTGCTAGTGGGCTCACCCGGGCAGGGTACCACGAGCAGTACTTC. As protein: CASGLTRAGYHEQYF. The variable domain in full, completed from reference TRBV12-5 and TRBJ2-7, reads DARVTQTPRHKVTEMGQEVTMRCQPILGHNTVFWYRQTMMQGLELLAYFRNRAPLDDSGMPKDRFSAEMPDATLATLKIQPSEPRDSAVYFCASGLTRAGYHEQYFGPGTRLTVT.

This chain links TRBV12-2 with TRBJ2-5; TRBD2, the table's D call, lacks a check against the DNA. TRBV12-2 is listed as a pseudogene. The CDR3 consists of 14 residues. The CDR3 reads CASRLGLAGETQYF. The CDR3 DNA sequence: TGTGCAAGTCGCTTAGGTCTAGCAGGAGAGACCCAGTACTTC.

This chain connects TRBV4-1 to TRBJ2-7; D may correspond to TRBD1 or TRBD2 (6 bases each). The tail of the sequence fits TRBJ2-1 better, so the J call may be wrong. The germline V gene has CDR1 MGHRA and CDR2 YSYEKL. The CDR3 sequence is 18 residues long. The chain's CDR3 is CASSDLGGRGGSYNEQFF. Written as DNA, the CDR3 is TGCGCCAGCAGCGACCTAGGGGGGCGAGGGGGCTCCTACAATGAGCAGTTCTTC.

This clone was observed a few times. The chain joins TRBV5-4 to TRBJ1-1; D perhaps matches TRBD1 (5 bases). V was pared by 4 bases and J by 7 bases, with 17 bases between. CDR1 SGHNT and CDR2 YYREEE come from the germline V gene (reference sequence). The CDR3 totals 14 residues. This chain's CDR3 is CASSPPGRGSEAFF. As DNA, the CDR3 is TGTGCCAGCAGCCCACCCGGACGGGGGAGTGAAGCTTTCTTT.

The chain joins TRBV9 to TRBJ2-7, with D possibly TRBD1 on 6 matching bases. The CDR3 totals 14 residues. V was shortened by 3 bases and J by 2 bases, with 12 bases between the two germline ends. Germline assignment: CDR1 SGDLS and CDR2 YYNGEE. This CDR3 reads CASSAGQITYEQYF. DNA for the CDR3: TGTGCCAGCAGCGCCGGACAGATTACCTACGAGCAGTACTTC.

The DNA for the CDR3 is TGTGCCTGGAGCCCAACCTCGGGTAGGCAGACCCAGTACTTC. Protein product: CAWSPTSGRQTQYF. The chain couples TRBV30 to TRBJ2-5; D unresolved. The germline V and J ends were trimmed by 3 bases and 6 bases, with 17 bases remaining between them. This CDR3 has 14 residues. The V gene's germline CDR1 is GTSNPN and CDR2 SVGIG (reference sequence).

This clone was found a few times. Within the sample, other DNA sequences also encode this same CDR3. This chain joins TRBV6-1 and TRBJ2-7; no reliable D call. Germline-derived CDR1 and CDR2 are MNHNS and SASEGT. V dropped 3 bases and J dropped 2 bases, with 5 bases sitting between them. The CDR3 length is 12 residues. CDR3 amino acids: CASSDGPYEQYF. Here the CDR3 DNA reads TGTGCCAGCAGTGATGGCCCCTACGAGCAGTACTTC.

V usage is TRBV4-2 and J usage is TRBJ2-3, with TRBD1 as a possible D gene (6 bases). Trimming removed 0 bases from V and 0 bases from J, with 13 bases in between. CDR3 length: 17 amino acids. Looked up from germline, CDR1 is LGHNA and CDR2 is YNFKEQ. The CDR3 DNA sequence: TGTGCCAGCAGCCAAGATCGAGGGGGTACTAGCACAGATACGCAGTATTTT. Translation gives CASSQDRGGTSTDTQYF.

The genes are TRBV21-1 and TRBJ2-7; TRBD1 was called by the table and not checked on the DNA. TRBV21-1 is a pseudogene. The CDR3 runs 14 residues. The CDR3 protein is CASNPGTAIDEQYF. The CDR3 nucleotides are TGTGCCAGCAACCCCGGGACAGCGATCGACGAGCAGTACTTC.

This clone was counted only a few times. The chain's CDR3 is CASSPSEVTSSVLQFF. The CDR3 DNA sequence: TGTGCCAGCAGCCCCTCGGAGGTGACTAGTTCAGTCCTGCAGTTCTTC. The chain recombines TRBV7-6 with TRBJ2-1, with D tentatively TRBD2 (6 bases). Germline lookup yields CDR1 SGHVS and CDR2 FNYEAQ. CDR3 size: 16 residues. V lost 5 bases and J 12 bases, leaving 26 bases between the germline ends.

The chain carries TRBV2 and TRBJ1-1; 7 bases are a match to TRBD1. CDR1 is SNHLY, CDR2 FYNNEI, per germline. V trimming: 7 bases; J trimming: 3 bases; junction bases outside the gene matches: 11. The CDR3 has 15 residues. The CDR3 DNA reads as TGTGCCAGCACTCCCCTAAGCACAGGGGACACTGAAGCTTTCTTT. Translating gives CASTPLSTGDTEAFF.